Described below is a single T cell receptor beta chain sequence and its context. Each cDNA molecule carried a unique molecular identifier. TCRdb called the 5' RACE reads again in MiXCR, with one record for every CDR3 protein. Among 40,000 to 45,000 distinct CDR3 sequences listed, about 5.7% were seen once. The sample originates from a study of early T cells in non-severe SARS-CoV-2 infection. Overall study context: Bulk RNA taken from unsorted whole blood was sequenced, leaving chains unpaired.

This clonotype originated in an adult who was a healthcare worker with PCR-confirmed SARS-CoV-2 infection or an uninfected control (not recorded which). The starting material was whole blood, obtained at baseline.

In DNA form, the CDR3 reads TGTGCCAGCAGCTTACGGACTAGCGGGAACTACAATGAGCAGTTCTTC. The encoded protein is CASSLRTSGNYNEQFF. This chain uses TRBV11-2 with TRBJ2-1, with TRBD2 matching over 12 bases. Trimming removed 2 bases from V and 3 bases from J; junction bases left unmatched: 2. CDR3 length equals 16 residues. Per the germline V gene, CDR1 is SGHAT and CDR2 is FQNNGV.